These T cell receptor beta chains were read from a single sample in a study of T cell responses to AZD1222 COVID-19 vaccine. TCRdb's table, derived via immunoSEQ multiplex PCR, lists solely in-frame clones and lacks some. The sample has over 95,000 clones; approximately 88% are singletons. The specimen was peripheral blood, collected 28 days after the second AZD1222 dose. Receptors were obtained from an adult who received the AZD1222 COVID-19 vaccine. CDR3s include the opening cysteine and the closing phenylalanine or tryptophan. A D gene is named only where the DNA matches it firmly. Expanded clones are given a class, and other clones once, few, many or no size at all.

J gene	D gene	clone size	V gene	CDR3 DNA	CDR3 protein
TRBJ1-6	NA	NA	TRBV5-1	TGCGCCAGCAGCTTCGAAGGTCCTCCGAATTCACCCCTCCACTTT	CASSFEGPPNSPLHF
TRBJ2-5	NA	NA	TRBV20-1	TGCAGTGCTAGTCATCTAGGAGAGACCCAGTACTTC	CSASHLGETQYF
TRBJ2-2	NA	NA	TRBV7-6	TGTGCCAGCAGCTTAAATTCGGGGGTAGCCGGGGAGCTGTTTTTT	CASSLNSGVAGELFF
TRBJ2-7	TRBD2	NA	TRBV28	TGTGCCAGCAGTACCCAAGTGGCGGGGGGCTACGAGCAGTACTTC	CASSTQVAGGYEQYF
TRBJ2-2	NA	NA	TRBV4-2	TGTGCCAGCAGCCACCCGGGTCCCAACCCCGGGGAGCTGTTTTTT	CASSHPGPNPGELFF
TRBJ2-1	NA	NA	TRBV4-3	TGCGCCAGCAGCCAAGATTCAACCGCTTACAATGAGCAGTTCTTC	CASSQDSTAYNEQFF
TRBJ2-1	NA	NA	TRBV7-9	TGTGCCAGCAGCTCGTACCACGGTCCGATCTACAATGAGCAGTTCTTC	CASSSYHGPIYNEQFF
TRBJ1-1	NA	once	TRBV7-2	TGTGCCAGCAGCTTATGGGGGAGCTCTGAAGCTTTCTTT	CASSLWGSSEAFF
TRBJ2-6	NA	NA	TRBV3-1/TRBV3-2	TGTGCCAGCAGGGACGGCAGCTCTGGGGCCAACGTCCTGACTTTC	CASRDGSSGANVLTF
TRBJ2-7	NA	NA	TRBV7-2	TGTGCCAGCAGCTCCGGGGGATCGAGGTGGGAGCAGTACTTC	CASSSGGSRWEQYF
TRBJ1-3	NA	NA	TRBV15	TGTGCCACCAGCAGTTATCCTGCCAATACAGGAGCTGGAAACACCATATATTTT	CATSSYPANTGAGNTIYF
TRBJ2-7	TRBD2	NA	TRBV7-2	TGTGCCAGCAGCTTAGTTGGCGGGGGGGCAGACGAGCAGTACTTC	CASSLVGGGADEQYF
TRBJ2-1	NA	NA	TRBV6-7	TGTGCCAGCAGTTACGGATTACAGGGCAGCTCCTACAATGAGCAGTTCTTC	CASSYGLQGSSYNEQFF
TRBJ2-3	NA	NA	TRBV27	TGTGCCAGCAGTTCCCCGTTTACGGGCCTCCAAAGGGATACGCAGTATTTT	CASSSPFTGLQRDTQYF
TRBJ2-7	TRBD2	NA	TRBV19	TGTGCCAGTAGTTCTAGCGGCTCATACGAGCAGTACTTC	CASSSSGSYEQYF
TRBJ2-5	NA	once	TRBV27	TGTGCCAGCAGTTTATCGGCGTTAGACCAAGAGACCCAGTACTTC	CASSLSALDQETQYF
TRBJ2-7	TRBD1	NA	TRBV6-5	TGTGCCAGCAGTCAGACAGGGCACTCCTACGAGCAGTACTTC	CASSQTGHSYEQYF
TRBJ1-2	NA	NA	TRBV6-5	TGTGCCAGCAGTCCTCGACAGATCGAATATGGCTACACCTTC	CASSPRQIEYGYTF
TRBJ1-2	NA	once	TRBV6-1	TGTGCCAGCACTCCGAGACCTAACTATGGCTACACCTTC	CASTPRPNYGYTF
TRBJ1-2	NA	NA	TRBV7-2	TGTGCCAGCAGCTTATATCTTTTGAACTATGGCTACACCTTC	CASSLYLLNYGYTF
TRBJ1-5	NA	NA	TRBV29-1	TGCAGCGTTCAGGGGCAGGGGCAGGGTCAGCCCCAGCATTTT	CSVQGQGQGQPQHF
TRBJ1-1	NA	NA	TRBV5-1	TGCGCCAGCAGCTTGGGTGGGGGATCGAACACTGAAGCTTTCTTT	CASSLGGGSNTEAFF
TRBJ2-3	TRBD2	NA	TRBV9	TGTGCCAGCAGCGCGACTAGCGGGGCCACAGATACGCAGTATTTT	CASSATSGATDTQYF
TRBJ1-5	NA	few	TRBV7-6	TGTGCCAGCAGCTTAAGTTCGGGGTTGAGCAATCAGCCCCAGCATTTT	CASSLSSGLSNQPQHF
TRBJ1-1	NA	NA	TRBV5-1	TGCGCCAGCTTCCCGGGGTCTGTCATGAACACTGAAGCTTTCTTT	CASFPGSVMNTEAFF
TRBJ1-5	NA	few	TRBV15	TGTGCCACCAGCAGAGATCCAGGGGGCAATCAGCCCCAGCATTTT	CATSRDPGGNQPQHF
TRBJ1-5	TRBD1	NA	TRBV9	TGTGCCAGCAGCGACCGGGACAGGGAGACCTATAGCAATCAGCCCCAGCATTTT	CASSDRDRETYSNQPQHF
TRBJ1-5	NA	NA	TRBV6-2/TRBV6-3	TGTGCCAGCAGCCTCGGGGCTAGCAATCAGCCCCAGCATTTT	CASSLGASNQPQHF
TRBJ1-4	TRBD1	NA	TRBV28	TGTGCCAGCAGTCTACAGGGGGCGAGGGAAAAACTGTTTTTT	CASSLQGAREKLFF
TRBJ1-6	NA	few	TRBV7-2	TGTGCCAGCAGCTTATTGTTGGGGGTCCTTAATTCACCCCTCCACTTT	CASSLLLGVLNSPLHF
TRBJ1-2	TRBD1	once	TRBV5-6	TGTGCCAGCAGCTTGGGACAGGGGACGTTGCGGTATGGCTACACCTTC	CASSLGQGTLRYGYTF
TRBJ1-5	TRBD1	few	TRBV24-1	TGTGCCACCAGTGACCCCGGCACAGGGGGAAGCAATCAGCCCCAGCATTTT	CATSDPGTGGSNQPQHF
TRBJ2-3	NA	NA	TRBV7-6	TGTGCCAGCAGCTTATCGTCAGCGGATACGCAGTATTTT	CASSLSSADTQYF
TRBJ1-2	NA	NA	TRBV29-1	TGCAGTTACCGACCCACATCCAAAATTAACTATGGCTACACCTTC	CSYRPTSKINYGYTF
TRBJ2-3	NA	NA	TRBV24-1	TGTGCCACCAGTGCAGGGGGGTCAGATACGCAGTATTTT	CATSAGGSDTQYF
TRBJ1-2	NA	few	TRBV5-6	TGTGCCAGCATCTTTCGGGACCGAGCTAACTATGGCTACACCTTC	CASIFRDRANYGYTF
TRBJ2-7	NA	few	TRBV7-8	TGTGCCAGCAGCTTAGAACCTGCGGATCACGAGCAGTACTTC	CASSLEPADHEQYF
TRBJ2-3	TRBD1	NA	TRBV18	TGTGCCAGCTCACCCCCACGGACAGGGTGGGGCACAGATACGCAGTATTTT	CASSPPRTGWGTDTQYF
TRBJ1-4	NA	NA	TRBV7-2	TGTGCCAGCAGCCCCGACAGTAGGGCTAATGAAAAACTGTTTTTT	CASSPDSRANEKLFF
TRBJ2-7	NA	NA	TRBV2	TGTGCCAGCAGTGTTCGCAGGGTTGGCTACGAGCAGTACTTC	CASSVRRVGYEQYF
TRBJ1-1	NA	NA	TRBV27	TGTGCCAGCAGTCCCCATCCCAGGGGCACTGAAGCTTTCTTT	CASSPHPRGTEAFF
TRBJ2-7	TRBD1	NA	TRBV27	TGTGCCAGCAGTAGACAGGGGTGGTACTACGAGCAGTACTTC	CASSRQGWYYEQYF
TRBJ2-7	NA	NA	TRBV5-1	TGCGCCAGCAGCTTGGGCGCCTACGAGCAGTACTTC	CASSLGAYEQYF
TRBJ1-2	NA	NA	TRBV20-1	TGCAGTGCTAGTATGGGCGACTCTGGCTACACCTTC	CSASMGDSGYTF
TRBJ1-2	NA	NA	TRBV19	TGTGCCAGTGGCTCGGGGGGCTACACCTTC	CASGSGGYTF
TRBJ1-2	NA	NA	TRBV9	TGTGCCAGCAGCCCCCCCTATTTTTTTGGCTATGGCTACACCTTC	CASSPPYFFGYGYTF
TRBJ1-4	TRBD1	few	TRBV7-9	TGTGCCAGCAGCATTGGACAGGGAGTCGTTGAAAAACTGTTTTTT	CASSIGQGVVEKLFF
TRBJ2-1	NA	NA	TRBV9	TGTGCCAGCAGCAAACTAGTAAGGTCCTACAATGAGCAGTTCTTC	CASSKLVRSYNEQFF
TRBJ1-1	NA	NA	TRBV25-1	TGTGCCAGCAGTGATCGGGCACAAAACACTGAAGCTTTCTTT	CASSDRAQNTEAFF